Following are 24 T cell receptor beta chains from one sample sequenced in a study of blood T cell repertoires in COVID-19. The method was immunoSEQ multiplex PCR; TCRdb's version includes in-frame clones alone and lacks a portion of them. This sample yields 350,000 to 450,000 clones, of which over 75% are seen a single time; approximately 1.2% belongs to the top ten. Sequencing used PBMCs or T cells enriched from blood (not recorded which). Every receptor here comes from a man aged 25-45 years who had recovered from COVID-19.

The chain is built from TRBV6-5 and TRBJ1-1; D unclear. Germline-derived CDR1 and CDR2 are MNHEY and SVGAGI. The germline V and J ends were trimmed by 8 bases and 0 bases, with 16 bases remaining between them. This CDR3 region has 15 residues. The CDR3 spells CASQPGGLMNTEAFF. CDR3 DNA: TGTGCCAGCCAGCCAGGAGGACTTATGAACACTGAAGCTTTCTTT.

The chain uses TRBV11-2 and TRBJ2-1; weak D call: TRBD2 (5 bases). The V and J ends lost 6 bases and 0 bases respectively, with 12 bases between them. CDR3 size: 15 residues. Germline loops: CDR1 SGHAT, CDR2 FQNNGV. CDR3 sequence: CASRHSGSSYNEQFF. CDR3 nucleotide sequence: TGTGCCAGCAGACACAGCGGAAGCTCCTACAATGAGCAGTTCTTC.

This chain links TRBV19 with TRBJ1-6, with 8 bases identical to TRBD1. V trimming: 5 bases; J trimming: 7 bases; junction bases outside the gene matches: 7. Germline assignment: CDR1 LNHDA and CDR2 SQIVND (reference sequence). The CDR3 length is 15 residues. The CDR3 DNA reads TGTGCCAGTAGTTTACTGGACAGGGACAATTCACCCCTCCACTTT. Translated: CASSLLDRDNSPLHF.

V gene TRBV18 combines with J gene TRBJ1-1, with a possible D match to TRBD1 (5 bases). The germline V gene encodes CDR1 KGHSH and CDR2 LQKENI. Trimming took off 5 bases at V and 1 base at J, with 11 bases between the two ends. The CDR3 is made up of 14 amino acids. CDR3 DNA: TGTGCCAGCTCATCCAGGGCGACGAACACTGAAGCTTTCTTT. Encoded protein: CASSSRATNTEAFF.

This clone was seen just once. The V and J genes are TRBV18 and TRBJ2-7, with 9 bases fitting TRBD1. The CDR3 spans 14 residues. Germline trimming cut 3 bases from V and 6 bases from J; bases unmatched to any gene: 6. Germline CDR1 is KGHSH and CDR2 is LQKENI. CDR3 nucleotide sequence: TGTGCCAGCTCACCGAGGATGACAGGGGGCGAGCAGTACTTC. Translation: CASSPRMTGGEQYF.

This clone has just one count. This rearrangement joins TRBV28 to TRBJ2-2; 8 nucleotides agree with TRBD1. The CDR3 consists of 14 residues. In germline, CDR1 is MDHEN, CDR2 SYDVKM. The ends lost 10 bases at V and 3 bases at J; junction bases unmatched: 7. This chain's CDR3 is CATFGQGDTGELFF. The CDR3, as DNA: TGTGCCACCTTCGGACAGGGTGACACCGGGGAGCTGTTTTTT.

This CDR3 is CASSLAGSGAGNTIYF. The DNA of the CDR3 is TGTGCCAGCAGCTTAGCCGGTTCAGGGGCTGGAAACACCATATATTTT. This sequence joins TRBV7-2 and TRBJ1-3, with D possibly being TRBD1 (6 bases). This CDR3 spans 16 amino acids. Between the trimmed V and J ends, which lost 0 bases and 2 bases, there was a span of 11 bases. Per germline, CDR1 SGHTA and CDR2 FQGNSA. Full variable domain (outside the CDR3, taken from reference TRBV7-2 and TRBJ1-3): GAGVSQSPSNKVTEKGKDVELRCDPISGHTALYWYRQSLGQGLEFLIYFQGNSAPDKSGLPSDRFSAERTGGSVSTLTIQRTQQEDSAVYLCASSLAGSGAGNTIYFGEGSWLTVV.

The chain carries TRBV27 and TRBJ2-1, with 10 bases fitting TRBD2. The trim removed 6 bases at V and 2 bases at J, leaving 7 bases unmatched. CDR1 and CDR2 from the germline V gene are MNHEY and SMNVEV (reference sequence). The CDR3 has 16 amino acids. The CDR3 nucleotides are TGTGCCAGCAGGGGAATAGCGGGAGGTCCCTACAATGAGCAGTTCTTC. Residues: CASRGIAGGPYNEQFF.

V is TRBV18 and J is TRBJ1-1; 10 bases align to TRBD1. This CDR3 comprises 16 residues. The junction had 8 bases not matched to a gene; V was cut back by 3 bases and J by 4 bases. CDR1 and CDR2 from the germline V gene are KGHSH and LQKENI. The CDR3 DNA reads TGTGCCAGCTCACCGGGACAGGGGATTACCGGCACTGAAGCTTTCTTT. This codes for CASSPGQGITGTEAFF.

Points on this clone: This CDR3 is also generated by other DNA sequences in the sample. The genes are TRBV24-1 and TRBJ2-2; D possibly corresponds to TRBD1 (6 bases). Germline V gene data show CDR1 as KGHDR and CDR2 as SFDVKD. The V gene lost 1 base and the J gene lost 1 base, with 9 bases spanning the gap. This CDR3 region has 16 residues. The CDR3 is CATSDFGRGNTGELFF. DNA of the CDR3: TGTGCCACCAGTGATTTCGGCAGGGGGAACACCGGGGAGCTGTTTTTT.

CDR3 protein: CASSLGWSRTFGGYTF. As DNA, the CDR3 is TGTGCCAGCAGCTTAGGGTGGTCTCGAACCTTCGGGGGCTACACCTTC. J is TRBJ1-2 and V is TRBV11-3; D is ambiguous. CDR3 length: 16 residues. Trimming shortened V by 1 base and J by 8 bases, and 20 bases separated the two germline ends. CDR1 is SGHNT and CDR2 is YENEEA in the germline V gene.

In its sample, this clone was seen a few times. The chain employs TRBV3-1 (or the pseudogene TRBV3-2) and TRBJ2-7; the D gene is possibly TRBD1 (6 bases). The CDR3 is made up of 14 amino acids. In germline, CDR1 is LGHDT, CDR2 YNNKEL (reference sequence). Trimming stripped 4 bases from V and 5 bases from J, with 15 bases between. CDR3 protein: CASSPLGTRNEQYF. Written as DNA, the CDR3 is TGTGCCAGCAGCCCTCTCGGGACAAGGAACGAGCAGTACTTC.

This clone has more than one count but fewer than ten. This chain connects TRBV19 to TRBJ2-5, with unresolved D. Trimming shortened V by 10 bases and J by 5 bases, and 17 bases separated the two germline ends. The germline V gene encodes CDR1 LNHDA and CDR2 SQIVND (reference sequence). The CDR3 spans 13 residues. For the CDR3, the DNA is TGTGCCACTAATCGAGGCCCCCGGGAGACCCAGTACTTC. Amino acid sequence: CATNRGPRETQYF.

The chain has TRBV6-5 and TRBJ1-1; D may be TRBD1 (6 bases). Per the germline V gene, CDR1 is MNHEY and CDR2 is SVGAGI. V shed 4 bases and J shed 5 bases, with 14 bases lying between them. This CDR3 spans 14 amino acids. The CDR3 loop is CASSLLQGATEAFF. The CDR3 DNA is TGTGCCAGCAGTTTGCTACAGGGTGCTACTGAAGCTTTCTTT.

The chain employs TRBV15 and TRBJ2-1; TRBD2 is a possible D gene (6 bases). Germline CDR1 reads LNHNV; CDR2 reads YYDKDF (reference sequence). Trimming removed 6 bases at V and 8 bases at J, with 17 bases between. This CDR3 is built from 14 residues. The CDR3 DNA reads TGTGCCACCAGTTATAGCGGCCCTGGCGATGAGCAGTTCTTC. Its protein is CATSYSGPGDEQFF. The full variable domain, completed using reference TRBV15 and TRBJ2-1, is DAMVIQNPRYQVTQFGKPVTLSCSQTLNHNVMYWYQQKSSQAPKLLFHYYDKDFNNEADTPDNFQSRRPNTSFCFLDIRSPGLGDTAMYLCATSYSGPGDEQFFGPGTRLTVL.

The chain joins TRBV5-5 to TRBJ2-5; 10 bases agree with TRBD1. Germline V gene sequence: CDR1 SGHKS, CDR2 YYEKEE (reference sequence). After removal of 0 bases from V and 4 bases from J, the junction contained 3 bases not matched to a gene. The CDR3 extends over 15 amino acids. The CDR3 region is CASSLGTGGGETQYF. The CDR3, as DNA: TGTGCCAGCAGCTTGGGGACAGGGGGAGGAGAGACCCAGTACTTC.

The chain is built from TRBV4-1 and TRBJ2-1; no firm D call. CDR3 length: 15 amino acids. Trimming cost V 0 bases and J 12 bases, with 18 bases left between them. Germline V gene sequence: CDR1 MGHRA, CDR2 YSYEKL. CDR3 loop: CASSQDRNGETGQFF. The DNA of the CDR3 is TGCGCCAGCAGCCAAGATCGAAATGGCGAGACGGGGCAGTTCTTC.

This clone showed up just once. The rearrangement joins TRBV7-9 to TRBJ2-7, with TRBD2 identical over 9 bases. Per the germline V gene, CDR1 is SEHNR and CDR2 is FQNEAQ (reference sequence). The CDR3 spans 15 residues. Trimming took 2 bases from V and 4 from J; bases not matched to a gene: 6. Written as DNA, the CDR3 is TGTGCCAGCAGCTTATTGTCAAGCGGGAGGTACGAGCAGTACTTC. Its translation is CASSLLSSGRYEQYF. Together with reference TRBV7-9 and TRBJ2-7, the CDR3 gives the full variable domain: DTGVSQNPRHKITKRGQNVTFRCDPISEHNRLYWYRQTLGQGPEFLTYFQNEAQLEKSRLLSDRFSAERPKGSFSTLEIQRTEQGDSAMYLCASSLLSSGRYEQYFGPGTRLTVT.

CDR3 amino acids: CASSLAGHYEQYF. The CDR3, as DNA: TGTGCCAGCAGCTTAGCGGGGCACTACGAGCAGTACTTC. The chain couples TRBV7-6 to TRBJ2-7; possibly TRBD1 for D (5 bases). The CDR3 is 13 residues long. V was trimmed by 0 bases and J by 3 bases, leaving 6 bases between them. CDR1 is SGHVS and CDR2 is FNYEAQ in the germline V gene.

The chain carries TRBV20-1 and TRBJ2-2, with 7 positions matching TRBD1. V lost 3 bases and J lost 1; bases outside the gene matches: 8. The CDR3 is made up of 16 amino acids. The germline gives CDR1 DFQATT, CDR2 SNEGSKA (reference sequence). The CDR3: CSASNWDSLNTGELFF. For the CDR3, the DNA is TGCAGTGCTAGTAACTGGGACAGCCTGAACACCGGGGAGCTGTTTTTT.

J is TRBJ2-2 and V is TRBV19; 10 nucleotides line up with TRBD2. With V trimmed by 6 bases and J by 5 bases, 3 bases remained unmatched. Per germline, CDR1 LNHDA and CDR2 SQIVND (reference sequence). The length of the CDR3 is 14 residues. CDR3: CASSGLAATGELFF. As DNA, the CDR3 is TGTGCCAGTAGCGGACTAGCGGCAACCGGGGAGCTGTTTTTT.

This clone was seen just once. The rearrangement joins TRBV24-1 to TRBJ1-1; 8 nucleotides line up with TRBD1. This CDR3 spans 12 amino acids. The V and J ends lost 9 bases and 7 bases, in that order; junction bases with no gene match: 6. CDR1 is KGHDR and CDR2 is SFDVKD in the germline V gene. CDR3 sequence (DNA): TGTGCCACCCCTAAGGACAGGGTTGAAGCTTTCTTT. This sequence encodes CATPKDRVEAFF.

This clone was detected only a few times. V is TRBV12-3 or TRBV12-4 and J is TRBJ1-1, with D unclear. There are 12 residues in the CDR3. Trimming took off 9 bases at V and 0 bases at J, with 8 bases between the two ends. The CDR3 DNA follows: TGTGCCAGTTCTCTAATGAACACTGAAGCTTTCTTT. It yields the protein CASSLMNTEAFF.

The gene calls are TRBV27 and TRBJ2-5; tentatively, D is TRBD1 (6 bases). The CDR3 length is 15 residues. Trimming left V 1 base short and J 5 bases short, with 14 bases between. CDR1 MNHEY and CDR2 SMNVEV come from the germline V gene (reference sequence). The CDR3 here is CASSLFQGTWETQYF. The CDR3 region has the DNA TGTGCCAGCAGTTTATTTCAGGGGACCTGGGAGACCCAGTACTTC.